This passage covers 13 T cell receptor beta chains from one sample sequenced in a study of lymphopenia after photon versus proton radiotherapy. Some clones are missing from TCRdb's copy, which holds only in-frame ones; the method was immunoSEQ multiplex PCR. The sample carries thousands of clones, approximately 90% recorded once. Material: peripheral blood, obtained from a patient treated with photon-based radiotherapy. The receptors were sampled from a man aged 55-75 years with cholangiocarcinoma.

The chain recombines TRBV5-4 with TRBJ1-2; 8 positions match TRBD1. V trimming: 5 bases; J trimming: 8 bases; junction bases outside the gene matches: 11. CDR3 length: 14 amino acids. Germline V CDR1 and CDR2: SGHNT, YYREEE (reference sequence). The CDR3 nucleotides read TGTGCCAGCAGTTGGATGGACAGGGCAAAGGGCTACACCTTC. Amino acid sequence: CASSWMDRAKGYTF.

The rearrangement joins TRBV11-3 to TRBJ2-2; D remains unclear. The CDR3 is made up of 13 amino acids. The germline V gene encodes CDR1 SGHNT and CDR2 YENEEA. Trimming cost V 5 bases and J 6 bases, with 10 bases left between them. The CDR3 coding sequence is TGTGCCAGCAGCCCGGTACATTCCGGGGAGCTGTTTTTT. Its protein product is CASSPVHSGELFF.

V usage is TRBV6-5 and J usage is TRBJ2-7; TRBD1 is a possible D gene (5 bases). Germline lookup yields CDR1 MNHEY and CDR2 SVGAGI. This CDR3 is built from 10 residues. Trimming took off 8 bases at V and 3 bases at J, with 5 bases between the two ends. Written as DNA, the CDR3 is TGTGCCAGCGGACACTACGAGCAGTACTTC. As protein: CASGHYEQYF.

The rearrangement uses TRBV19 and TRBJ1-1; TRBD1 matches at 9 bases. This CDR3 has 13 residues. From germline, CDR1 is LNHDA and CDR2 SQIVND (reference sequence). V lost 3 bases and J lost 8; bases outside the gene matches: 4. The CDR3 protein is CASSIRTGAEAFF. CDR3 sequence (DNA): TGTGCCAGTAGTATCCGGACAGGGGCAGAAGCTTTCTTT. Together with reference TRBV19 and TRBJ1-1, the CDR3 gives the full variable domain: DGGITQSPKYLFRKEGQNVTLSCEQNLNHDAMYWYRQDPGQGLRLIYYSQIVNDFQKGDIAEGYSVSREKKESFPLTVTSAQKNPTAFYLCASSIRTGAEAFFGQGTRLTVV.

The V call is TRBV6-5, the J call TRBJ1-2; D perhaps matches TRBD1 (5 bases). V was pared by 3 bases and J by 6 bases, with 14 bases between. CDR1 is MNHEY, CDR2 SVGAGI, per germline. CDR3 length equals 14 residues. CDR3: CASSYGGLANGYTF. The CDR3 DNA follows: TGTGCCAGCAGTTATGGGGGGTTGGCTAATGGCTACACCTTC.

V gene TRBV18 combines with J gene TRBJ1-5; 7 bases are shared with TRBD1. After removal of 3 bases from V and 3 bases from J, the junction contained 2 bases not matched to a gene. This CDR3 has 14 amino acids. The germline CDR1 and CDR2 sequences are KGHSH and LQKENI. CDR3 loop: CASSPGTANQPQHF. The CDR3 nucleotides read TGTGCCAGCTCACCTGGGACAGCCAATCAGCCCCAGCATTTT.

The V gene is TRBV28, the J gene TRBJ1-3; D unclear. CDR1 is MDHEN and CDR2 is SYDVKM in the germline V gene. V lost 3 bases, J lost 0 bases, and 9 bases lay in between. The CDR3 loop spans 15 amino acids. The CDR3 nucleotides read TGTGCCAGCAGTTTCCAGTCTAGCTCTGGAAACACCATATATTTT. This translates into CASSFQSSSGNTIYF. The full variable domain, with the rest looked up from reference TRBV28 and TRBJ1-3, is DVKVTQSSRYLVKRTGEKVFLECVQDMDHENMFWYRQDPGLGLRLIYFSYDVKMKEKGDIPEGYSVSREKKERFSLILESASTNQTSMYLCASSFQSSSGNTIYFGEGSWLTVV.

The CDR3 sequence is CASSSATDTQYF. In nucleotides, the CDR3 is TGTGCCAGCAGTTCTGCCACAGATACGCAGTATTTT. This chain uses TRBV28 with TRBJ2-3, with D unresolved. Germline CDR1 MDHEN, CDR2 SYDVKM. CDR3 length: 12 amino acids. Between the trimmed V and J ends, which lost 4 bases and 2 bases, there was a span of 4 bases.

J is TRBJ1-6 and V is TRBV5-1; a weak D match, TRBD1 (6 bases). Germline-derived CDR1 and CDR2 are SGHRS and YFSETQ. The germline V and J ends were trimmed by 4 bases and 5 bases, with 16 bases remaining between them. The CDR3 has 16 residues. This chain's CDR3 is CASSTSVGQNNSPLHF. In DNA form, the CDR3 reads TGCGCCAGCAGCACCTCGGTGGGACAAAATAATTCACCCCTCCACTTT.

CDR3 sequence: CASSVGDTRTDTQYF. CDR3 sequence (DNA): TGTGCCAGCAGCGTAGGGGACACCCGCACAGATACGCAGTATTTT. The chain is built from TRBV9 and TRBJ2-3, with a tentative D call TRBD1 (6 bases). The germline V gene has CDR1 SGDLS and CDR2 YYNGEE. This CDR3 has 15 amino acids. Trimming cost V 0 bases and J 1 base, with 9 bases left between them. Using reference TRBV9 and TRBJ2-3 for the parts outside the CDR3, the full variable domain is DSGVTQTPKHLITATGQRVTLRCSPRSGDLSVYWYQQSLDQGLQFLIQYYNGEERAKGNILERFSAQQFPDLHSELNLSSLELGDSALYFCASSVGDTRTDTQYFGPGTRLTVL.

The rearrangement uses TRBV6-4 and TRBJ2-1; 9 positions agree with TRBD1. Trimming took 6 bases from V and 6 from J; bases not matched to a gene: 3. The CDR3 extends over 13 amino acids. CDR1 is MRHNA, CDR2 SNTAGT, per germline. The CDR3 is CASSSDRGNEQFF. DNA of the CDR3: TGTGCCAGCAGCTCGGACAGGGGCAATGAGCAGTTCTTC.

The rearrangement joins TRBV6-5 to TRBJ2-5, with 8 bases identical to TRBD1. The germline V gene has CDR1 MNHEY and CDR2 SVGAGI. The junction had 9 bases not matched to a gene; V was cut back by 5 bases and J by 4 bases. The CDR3 has 15 residues. The CDR3 sequence: CASSRGTGGRETQYF. The CDR3 DNA follows: TGTGCCAGCAGTAGAGGGACAGGAGGAAGAGAGACCCAGTACTTC.

The chain is built from TRBV5-1 and TRBJ2-6; D not certain. Trimming took off 4 bases at V and 0 bases at J, with 8 bases between the two ends. The CDR3 is 15 residues long. The germline V gene has CDR1 SGHRS and CDR2 YFSETQ. CDR3 amino acids: CASSTMGSGANVLTF. DNA of the CDR3: TGCGCCAGCAGCACCATGGGCTCTGGGGCCAACGTCCTGACTTTC.